Detailed here is one T cell receptor (beta chain). MiXCR was run by TCRdb on the 5' RACE reads, yielding one entry per CDR3 protein. The sample holds approximately 700,000 distinct CDR3 sequences; about 18% are singletons and the top ten take around 13%. This specimen belongs to a study of identical twins. Healthy Caucasians alone served as donors. The data also belong to a second study, concerning T cells expressing NK-cell markers. That source notes: Similarly, these clonotypes led the CD3+CD56-NKG2C+ fraction as well in several donors. Nothing established the HCMV specificity of expanded NKG2C+ T cell clones.

Sequenced sample: PBMCs. The receptor was isolated from a woman aged 18-30 years in good health.

CDR3 DNA: TGTGCCAGCAGCCCCGGGGGGCCGAGCTCCTACGAGCAGTACTTC. It is translated as CASSPGGPSSYEQYF. The chain carries TRBV3-1 and TRBJ2-7; the D gene is possibly TRBD2 (7 bases). Germline CDR1 reads LGHDT; CDR2 reads YNNKEL (reference sequence). The length of the CDR3 is 15 residues. Trimming removed 4 bases at V and 0 bases at J, with 13 bases between.